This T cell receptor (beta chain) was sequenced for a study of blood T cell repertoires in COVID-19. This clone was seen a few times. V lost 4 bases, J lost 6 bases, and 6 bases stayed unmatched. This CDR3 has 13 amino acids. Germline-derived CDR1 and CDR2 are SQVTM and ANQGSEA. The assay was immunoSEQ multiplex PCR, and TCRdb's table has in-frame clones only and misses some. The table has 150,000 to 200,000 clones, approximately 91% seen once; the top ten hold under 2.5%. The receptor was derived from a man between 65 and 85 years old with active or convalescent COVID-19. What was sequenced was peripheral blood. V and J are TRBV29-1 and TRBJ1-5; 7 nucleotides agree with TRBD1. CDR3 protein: CSVARGVGQPQHF. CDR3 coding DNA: TGCAGCGTTGCCAGGGGGGTGGGTCAGCCCCAGCATTTT.